This T cell receptor beta chain was sequenced for a study of T cell responses to AZD1222 COVID-19 vaccine (dated by TCRdb to the early 2020s). Some background on the complete study: TCR sequencing was performed for 230 to 250 trial participants, of whom 200 to 220 were given two doses of AZD1222 and approximately 25 were given two doses of MenACWY control vaccine. Trial participants were enrolled into age subgroups of 18-55, 56-69 and 70-plus years, which contained about 160, 30 and 59 TCR-sequenced participants, respectively. The paper's findings and limits, for the study overall: Participants were mostly white British, with more females than males. The authors suggested clonal diversity may have been underestimated. Because no samples from the day 14 peak response were available, repertoires could be characterized only after the peak T cell response. The 56-69-year group was small, and its depth increase did not reach significance, likely because of low power. Spike-specific TCR breadth and depth rose significantly after two AZD1222 doses compared with day 0 and with MenACWY recipients. Reportedly, close to half of the unique spike-specific TCRs recognized epitopes lying outside the regions that are mutated in the B.1.351 and B.1.1.7 variants. CD4 TCRs associated with the vaccine covered the entire spike protein, and the dominant responses were in regions 160-218 and 743-854. Conclusions about previously exposed vaccinees are limited, since just five or six AZD1222 recipients were seropositive for SARS-CoV-2 at baseline.

As regards this clone: No antigen is known for it. No much larger clone is present one base from it, and per-base qualities are unavailable.

The CDR3, cysteine through phenylalanine, is 16 amino acids long. Just the 48-base CDR3 DNA is kept, in frame starting at base 1. The time point label for this specimen denotes: about 28 days (+/-7) after the second vaccine dose. AZD1222 recipients whose second dose came at about 4 weeks and those whose second dose came at about 12 weeks were combined into one group, since spike-specific TCR depth and breadth did not differ between the two schedules. Vaccinee samples came from UK trials COV001 and COV002, including a single-blind randomized controlled phase 2/3 trial of AZD1222 (ChAdOx1 nCoV-19) in healthy adults. For TCRbeta chain sequencing, PBMC samples from trial participants were taken at day 0 and at day 28 after the second dose. The CDR3 regions of human TCRbeta chains were subjected to immunosequencing. In the paper's pipeline: TCRs in the repertoires were compared against a reference library of SARS-CoV-2-specific TCRs that had been generated with the MIRA antigen-specificity platform. Breadth meant the fraction of unique TCRs that were SARS-CoV-2-associated, whereas depth meant the fraction of total T cells that were SARS-CoV-2-associated. Using the MIRA data, each spike-specific TCR was assigned both to the spike region to which the TCR was reactive and to a CD4 or CD8 class. Log10-transformed breadth and depth values were compared by one-way ANOVA with Sidak's multiple comparisons tests. TCRdb limited this immuneACCESS table to in-frame rearrangements with V and J called. A share of clones is missing; checked studies link under half to unresolved V genes, and the rest is unexplained. That table is the source of V, J and clone size, and D and trimming were worked out from the DNA. The sample data list fewer than 95,000 clones, and around 93% of these were observed just once. 6.5% to 9.5% of the sample comes from the top ten.

Source: peripheral blood, taken 28 days after the second AZD1222 dose. This chain joins TRBV21-1 to TRBJ2-1; the table's D call, TRBD2, has no DNA check behind it. TRBV21-1 is a listed pseudogene. The clonotype comes from an adult who received the AZD1222 COVID-19 vaccine. The DNA is as follows: TGTGCCAGCAGCAATGGGAGACAAAGCTCCTACAATGAGCAGTTCTTC. Its translation reads: CASSNGRQSSYNEQFF.